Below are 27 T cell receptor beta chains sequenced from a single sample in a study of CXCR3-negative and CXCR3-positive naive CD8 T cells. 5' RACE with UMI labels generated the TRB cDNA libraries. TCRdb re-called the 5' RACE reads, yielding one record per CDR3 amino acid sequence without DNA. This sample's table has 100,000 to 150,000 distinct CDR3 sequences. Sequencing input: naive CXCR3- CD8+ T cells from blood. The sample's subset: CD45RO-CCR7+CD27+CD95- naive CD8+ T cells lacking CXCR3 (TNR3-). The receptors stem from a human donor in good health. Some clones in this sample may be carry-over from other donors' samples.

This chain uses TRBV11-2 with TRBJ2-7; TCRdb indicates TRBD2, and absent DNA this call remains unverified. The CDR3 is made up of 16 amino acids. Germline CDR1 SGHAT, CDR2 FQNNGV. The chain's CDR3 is CASSAPLAGGPYEQYF.

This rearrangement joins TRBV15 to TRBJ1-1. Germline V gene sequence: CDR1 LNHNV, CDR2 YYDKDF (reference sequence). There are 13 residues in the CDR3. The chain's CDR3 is CATSRESDTEAFF.

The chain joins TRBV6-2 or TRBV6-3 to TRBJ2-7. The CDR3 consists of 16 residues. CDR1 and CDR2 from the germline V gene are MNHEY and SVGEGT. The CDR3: CASSYPDEGLWNGQYF.

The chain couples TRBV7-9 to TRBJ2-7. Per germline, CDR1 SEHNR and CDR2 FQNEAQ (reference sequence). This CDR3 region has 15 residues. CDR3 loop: CASRLAGDVVYEQYF.

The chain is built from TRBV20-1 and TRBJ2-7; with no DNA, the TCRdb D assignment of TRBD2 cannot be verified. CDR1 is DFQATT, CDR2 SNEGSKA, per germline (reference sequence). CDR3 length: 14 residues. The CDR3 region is CSARQGLTSYEQYF.

The CDR3 is CASSLLSLPDTQYF. The gene calls are TRBV28 and TRBJ2-3; TCRdb calls TRBD2, which cannot be checked without DNA. The CDR3 length is 14 residues. Germline V gene lookup returns CDR1 MDHEN and CDR2 SYDVKM.

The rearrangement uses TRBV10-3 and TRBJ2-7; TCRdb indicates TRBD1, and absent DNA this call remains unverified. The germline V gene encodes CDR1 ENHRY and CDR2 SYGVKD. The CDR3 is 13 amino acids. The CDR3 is CAISDGTEVAQYF.

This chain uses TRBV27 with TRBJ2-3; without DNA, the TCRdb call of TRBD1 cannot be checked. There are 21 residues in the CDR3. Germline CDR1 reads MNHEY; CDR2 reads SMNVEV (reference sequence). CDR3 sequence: CASSLTPAYVHSPEGTDTQYF.

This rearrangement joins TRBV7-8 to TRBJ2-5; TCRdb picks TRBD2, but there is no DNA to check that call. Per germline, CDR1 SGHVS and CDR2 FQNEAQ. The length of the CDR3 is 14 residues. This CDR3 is CASGGTSGRLTQYF.

The CDR3: CASSSVPPGLAGILSPPQYF. The V gene is TRBV5-1, the J gene TRBJ2-3; the TRBD2 assignment by TCRdb is unverifiable without DNA. Germline CDR1 is SGHRS and CDR2 is YFSETQ. This CDR3 has 20 amino acids.

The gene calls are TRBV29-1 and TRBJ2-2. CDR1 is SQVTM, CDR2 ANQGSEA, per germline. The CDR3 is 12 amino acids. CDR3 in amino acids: CSVYSDTGELFF.

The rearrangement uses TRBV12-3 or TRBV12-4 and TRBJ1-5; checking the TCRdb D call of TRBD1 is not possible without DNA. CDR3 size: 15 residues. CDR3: CASSNGAGHNQPQHF.

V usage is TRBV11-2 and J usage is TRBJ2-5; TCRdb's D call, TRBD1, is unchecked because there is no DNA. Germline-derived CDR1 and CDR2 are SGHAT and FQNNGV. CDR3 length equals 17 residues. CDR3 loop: CASSLVYVDRRQETQYF.

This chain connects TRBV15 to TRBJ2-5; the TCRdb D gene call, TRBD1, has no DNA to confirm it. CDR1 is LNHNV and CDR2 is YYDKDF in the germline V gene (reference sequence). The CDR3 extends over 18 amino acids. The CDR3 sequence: CATSRGSVLGGIQETQHF. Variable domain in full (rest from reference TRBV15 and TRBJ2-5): DAMVIQNPRYQVTQFGKPVTLSCSQTLNHNVMYWYQQKSSQAPKLLFHYYDKDFNNEADTPDNFQSRRPNTSFCFLDIRSPGLGDTAMYLCATSRGSVLGGIQETQHFGPGTRLLVL.

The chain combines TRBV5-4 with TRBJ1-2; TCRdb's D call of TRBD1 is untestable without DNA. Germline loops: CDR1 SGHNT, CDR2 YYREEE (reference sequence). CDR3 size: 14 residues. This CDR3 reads CASSFWAVDYGYTF. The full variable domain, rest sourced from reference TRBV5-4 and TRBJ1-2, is ETGVTQSPTHLIKTRGQQVTLRCSSQSGHNTVSWYQQALGQGPQFIFQYYREEENGRGNFPPRFSGLQFPNYSSELNVNALELDDSALYLCASSFWAVDYGYTFGSGTRLTVV.

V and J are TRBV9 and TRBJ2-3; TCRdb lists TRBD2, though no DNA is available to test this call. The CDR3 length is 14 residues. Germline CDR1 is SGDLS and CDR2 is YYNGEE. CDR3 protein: CASSPRGQGDTQYF. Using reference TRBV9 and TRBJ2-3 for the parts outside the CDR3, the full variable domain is DSGVTQTPKHLITATGQRVTLRCSPRSGDLSVYWYQQSLDQGLQFLIQYYNGEERAKGNILERFSAQQFPDLHSELNLSSLELGDSALYFCASSPRGQGDTQYFGPGTRLTVL.

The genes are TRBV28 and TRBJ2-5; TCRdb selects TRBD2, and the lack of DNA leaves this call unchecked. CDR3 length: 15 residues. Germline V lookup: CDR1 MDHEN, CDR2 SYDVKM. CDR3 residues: CASSFIRGGQETQYF.

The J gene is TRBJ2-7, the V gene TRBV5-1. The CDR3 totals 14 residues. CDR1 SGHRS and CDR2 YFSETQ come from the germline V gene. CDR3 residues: CASSFSHGSYEQYF.

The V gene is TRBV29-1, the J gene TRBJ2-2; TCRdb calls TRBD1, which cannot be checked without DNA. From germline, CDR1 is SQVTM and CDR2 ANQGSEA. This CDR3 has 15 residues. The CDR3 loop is CSVFLAGGNTGELFF.

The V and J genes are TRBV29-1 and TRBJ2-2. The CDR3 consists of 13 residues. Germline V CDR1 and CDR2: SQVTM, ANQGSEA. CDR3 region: CSVENGNTGELFF.

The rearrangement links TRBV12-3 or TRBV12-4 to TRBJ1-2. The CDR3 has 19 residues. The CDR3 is CASSPELRGGPTGLDGYTF.

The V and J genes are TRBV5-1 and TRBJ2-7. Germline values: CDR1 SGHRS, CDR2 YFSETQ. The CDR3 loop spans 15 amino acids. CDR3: CASSPVLGDPLEQYF. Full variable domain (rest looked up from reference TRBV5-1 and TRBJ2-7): KAGVTQTPRYLIKTRGQQVTLSCSPISGHRSVSWYQQTPGQGLQFLFEYFSETQRNKGNFPGRFSGRQFSNSRSEMNVSTLELGDSALYLCASSPVLGDPLEQYFGPGTRLTVT.

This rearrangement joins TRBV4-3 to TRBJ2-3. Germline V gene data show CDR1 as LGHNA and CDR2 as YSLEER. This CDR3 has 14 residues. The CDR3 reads CASSLQASGNTQYF.

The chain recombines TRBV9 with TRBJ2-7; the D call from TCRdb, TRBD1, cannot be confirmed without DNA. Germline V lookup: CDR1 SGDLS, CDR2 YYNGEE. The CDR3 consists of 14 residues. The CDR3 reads CASSPEGQSYEQYF.

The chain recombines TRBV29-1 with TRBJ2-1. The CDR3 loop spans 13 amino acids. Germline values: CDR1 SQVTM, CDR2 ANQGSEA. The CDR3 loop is CSVEDPRYNEQFF.

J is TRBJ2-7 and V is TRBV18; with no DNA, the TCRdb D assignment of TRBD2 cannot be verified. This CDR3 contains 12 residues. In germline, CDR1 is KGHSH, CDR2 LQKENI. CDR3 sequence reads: CRRGRGAYEQYF.

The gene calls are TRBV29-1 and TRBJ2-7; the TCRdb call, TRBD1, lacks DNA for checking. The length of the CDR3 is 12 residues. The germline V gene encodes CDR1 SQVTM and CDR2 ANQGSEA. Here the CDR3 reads CSVEVRGYEQYF.